Below, one T cell receptor (beta chain) is given with its context. Its antigen is not identified. This specimen comes from a study of pediatric ulcerative colitis. Study results and limitations: Blood samples from two patients yielded substantially fewer templates and were excluded from blood-rectal overlap analysis. A couple of rectal clonotypes were found only in ulcerative colitis patients, all of them.

The table came from immunoSEQ multiplex PCR; TCRdb's copy has only in-frame clones and leaves some out. The table includes more than 45,000 clones, around 86% detected once. CDR1 is LNHDA, CDR2 SQIVND, per germline (reference sequence). The CDR3 length is 14 residues. Trimming took 5 bases from V and 5 from J, leaving 13 bases between them. Blood was drawn at the time of colonoscopy. The receptor's source is a boy younger than 18 who was a control in a study of pediatric ulcerative colitis. This rearrangement joins TRBV19 to TRBJ1-5; D uncertain. The sequencing input was blood. The CDR3 reads CASSEGRIDQPQHF. The CDR3 DNA sequence: TGTGCCAGTAGTGAGGGAAGGATAGATCAGCCCCAGCATTTT.